One and the same sample provided the 29 T cell receptor beta chains below, sequenced in a study of T cells after posttransplantation cyclophosphamide. Using immunoSEQ multiplex PCR, the repertoire was profiled, and TCRdb retains in-frame clones only, with some absent. The data show around 30,000 clones, roughly 90% seen once. Material for sequencing was PBMCs. The receptors derive from a middle-aged woman with a blood cancer, CMV-positive, and with a related stem cell donor.

The chain has TRBV29-1 and TRBJ2-5, with D perhaps TRBD2 (7 bases). Germline V gene lookup returns CDR1 SQVTM and CDR2 ANQGSEA. With 4 bases removed from V and 4 bases from J, the gap between germline ends came to 19 bases. The CDR3 runs to 15 residues. This CDR3 is CSVAGGRPLGETQYF. CDR3 nucleotide sequence: TGCAGCGTTGCGGGGGGCAGGCCCCTCGGAGAGACCCAGTACTTC.

The chain combines TRBV10-1 with TRBJ1-1, with 7 bases lining up with TRBD1. The CDR3 extends over 16 amino acids. Looked up from germline, CDR1 is WNHNN and CDR2 is SYGVQD (reference sequence). V gave up 6 bases and J gave up 0 bases; unmatched junction bases: 10. The CDR3 reads CASRGLRQGMNTEAFF. As DNA, the CDR3 is TGCGCCAGCAGGGGCCTGAGACAGGGAATGAACACTGAAGCTTTCTTT.

This clone was seen once. Other DNA sequences in the same sample also yield this CDR3. The chain recombines TRBV7-3 with TRBJ1-1; unclear D gene. There are 13 residues in the CDR3. Trimming removed 3 bases from V and 1 base from J, with 6 bases in between. Germline CDR1 is SGHTA and CDR2 is FQGTGA. DNA for the CDR3: TGTGCCAGCAGCTTGACGGGGAACACTGAAGCTTTCTTT. Protein sequence: CASSLTGNTEAFF.

This clone has just one count. V and J are TRBV5-1 and TRBJ2-7, with 9 bases fitting TRBD1. The junction had 7 bases not matched to a gene; V was cut back by 4 bases and J by 2 bases. CDR3 length equals 15 residues. Germline lookup yields CDR1 SGHRS and CDR2 YFSETQ. In DNA form, the CDR3 reads TGCGCCAGCAGCGACGAAAACAGGGGGCCCTACGAGCAGTACTTC. It codes for CASSDENRGPYEQYF.

The genes are TRBV7-9 and TRBJ2-5, with D tentatively TRBD1 (5 bases). V was cut by 2 bases and J by 0 bases, with 10 bases left in between. Germline V gene data show CDR1 as SEHNR and CDR2 as FQNEAQ (reference sequence). CDR3 length: 15 amino acids. CDR3 loop: CASSLSGWYQETQYF. CDR3 bases: TGTGCCAGCAGCTTATCAGGGTGGTACCAAGAGACCCAGTACTTC.

The rearrangement links TRBV9 to TRBJ1-2, with 12 bases matching TRBD1. This CDR3 spans 15 amino acids. V was pared by 3 bases and J by 7 bases, with 7 bases of the junction left unmatched. CDR1 SGDLS and CDR2 YYNGEE come from the germline V gene. The CDR3 spells CASSGMGQGATGYTF. The DNA of the CDR3 is TGTGCCAGCAGCGGGATGGGACAGGGGGCGACTGGCTACACCTTC.

The rearrangement links TRBV4-3 to TRBJ1-1, with 9 positions matching TRBD1. The germline gives CDR1 LGHNA, CDR2 YSLEER. CDR3 length equals 16 residues. J was trimmed by 3 bases and V by 2 bases; bases with no gene match: 7. The CDR3 sequence is CASSQSPGTGHTEAFF. The CDR3 coding sequence is TGCGCCAGCAGCCAATCCCCAGGGACAGGGCACACTGAAGCTTTCTTT.

The genes are TRBV4-1 and TRBJ2-1; tentatively, D is TRBD1 (6 bases). Germline CDR1 reads MGHRA; CDR2 reads YSYEKL. V lost 0 bases and J 4 bases, leaving 10 bases between the germline ends. This CDR3 is 15 amino acids long. The CDR3 region is CASSQERTAYNEQFF. CDR3 DNA sequence: TGCGCCAGCAGCCAAGAACGGACAGCTTACAATGAGCAGTTCTTC.

This clone is medium-sized within its sample. V and J are TRBV7-9 and TRBJ1-1, with D perhaps TRBD1 (6 bases). Trimming removed 5 bases at V and 3 bases at J, with 16 bases between. Germline CDR1 SEHNR, CDR2 FQNEAQ (reference sequence). The length of the CDR3 is 15 residues. The CDR3 coding sequence is TGTGCCAGCAGCGTACTCAGGGGAAGAGACACTGAAGCTTTCTTT. Residues: CASSVLRGRDTEAFF.

V usage is TRBV6-1 and J usage is TRBJ2-5; possible D gene TRBD2, 5 bases. Trimming took 4 bases from V and 5 from J, leaving 14 bases between them. CDR3 size: 14 residues. Germline loops: CDR1 MNHNS, CDR2 SASEGT. CDR3 in DNA: TGTGCCAGCAGTGCCAATTCGGGATGGGAGACCCAGTACTTC. This translates into CASSANSGWETQYF.

Details on this clone: At one of its ends the junction is not consistent with the germline gene, which may arise from a read error. The chain uses TRBV29-1 and TRBJ1-1; TRBD1 matches at 7 bases. This CDR3 is built from 12 residues. Germline lookup yields CDR1 SQVTM and CDR2 ANQGSEA. DNA for the CDR3: TGCAGCGTAGAAGAAACAGGGGCGGGAGCTTTCTTT. Protein product: CSVEETGAGAFF.

The chain couples TRBV5-6 to TRBJ2-3; tentatively, D is TRBD1 (5 bases). Germline CDR1 is SGHDT and CDR2 is YYEEEE. V gave up 2 bases and J gave up 8 bases, with 18 bases separating them. The CDR3 covers 15 residues. CDR3 in amino acids: CASSLGDSLLRTQYF. DNA for the CDR3: TGTGCCAGCAGCTTAGGAGACAGCCTCCTTCGTACGCAGTATTTT.

This chain uses TRBV19 with TRBJ2-7; TRBD1 might be the D (5 bases). Germline assignment: CDR1 LNHDA and CDR2 SQIVND (reference sequence). The V gene lost 6 bases and the J gene lost 3 bases, with 12 bases spanning the gap. This CDR3 comprises 13 residues. The CDR3 protein is CASSHRSYYEQYF. The CDR3 DNA sequence: TGTGCCAGTAGCCACAGGTCTTACTACGAGCAGTACTTC.

J is TRBJ1-5 and V is TRBV5-5; 8 positions match TRBD1. This CDR3 has 14 amino acids. V shed 0 bases, J shed 4 bases, and the junction held 0 bases outside the gene matches. Germline-derived CDR1 and CDR2 are SGHKS and YYEKEE (reference sequence). CDR3 loop: CASSLDRGNQPQHF. CDR3 nucleotides: TGTGCCAGCAGCTTGGACAGGGGGAATCAGCCCCAGCATTTT.

The V gene is TRBV7-2, the J gene TRBJ1-4, with 7 bases aligning to TRBD1. The CDR3 is 14 residues long. Looked up from germline, CDR1 is SGHTA and CDR2 is FQGNSA. V lost 5 bases and J lost 8; bases outside the gene matches: 8. The DNA of the CDR3 is TGTGCCAGCAGCATACAGGGGAGAGGGGAAAAACTGTTTTTT. Protein: CASSIQGRGEKLFF.

CDR3 amino acids: CASSLRPVFTDTQYF. The CDR3 DNA is TGTGCCAGCAGCTTAAGGCCCGTCTTTACAGATACGCAGTATTTT. The V and J genes are TRBV7-3 and TRBJ2-3, with no clear D. The CDR3 is 15 amino acids. V lost 1 base and J 3 bases, leaving 11 bases between the germline ends. The germline V gene encodes CDR1 SGHTA and CDR2 FQGTGA.

The chain is built from TRBV7-9 and TRBJ1-1; D not certain. CDR3 length equals 13 residues. Per the germline V gene, CDR1 is SEHNR and CDR2 is FQNEAQ (reference sequence). V dropped 6 bases and J dropped 0 bases, with 8 bases sitting between them. The CDR3 region is CASRQYLNTEAFF. As DNA, the CDR3 is TGTGCCAGCAGACAGTACCTGAACACTGAAGCTTTCTTT. Supplemented by reference TRBV7-9 and TRBJ1-1, the full variable domain reads DTGVSQNPRHKITKRGQNVTFRCDPISEHNRLYWYRQTLGQGPEFLTYFQNEAQLEKSRLLSDRFSAERPKGSFSTLEIQRTEQGDSAMYLCASRQYLNTEAFFGQGTRLTVV.

The chain couples TRBV7-2 to TRBJ2-3; D not resolved. The CDR3 has 14 residues. CDR1 is SGHTA, CDR2 FQGNSA, per germline. V dropped 0 bases and J dropped 3 bases, with 7 bases sitting between them. This CDR3 is CASSLALETDTQYF. The CDR3 nucleotides read TGTGCCAGCAGCTTAGCACTGGAGACAGATACGCAGTATTTT.

The V call is TRBV5-4, the J call TRBJ1-2; 8 bases agree with TRBD1. The CDR3 loop spans 16 amino acids. V dropped 4 bases and J dropped 0; count of bases not matched to a gene: 8. CDR1 SGHNT and CDR2 YYREEE come from the germline V gene (reference sequence). CDR3 nucleotide sequence: TGTGCCAGCAGCGAAGGGACAGGCCTAGCTAACTATGGCTACACCTTC. Protein product: CASSEGTGLANYGYTF.

The chain combines TRBV27 with TRBJ1-5; weak D call: TRBD1 (5 bases). CDR1 is MNHEY, CDR2 SMNVEV, per germline (reference sequence). The CDR3 has 14 amino acids. V shed 6 bases and J shed 5 bases, with 14 bases lying between them. CDR3 residues: CASSIGGLYQPQHF. Written as DNA, the CDR3 is TGTGCCAGCAGCATCGGGGGACTGTATCAGCCCCAGCATTTT.

The CDR3 DNA sequence: TGTGCCAGCAGCCAAGGCCGGGCTGGGGCCAACGTCCTGACTTTC. Translating gives CASSQGRAGANVLTF. The rearrangement links TRBV14 to TRBJ2-6; D is ambiguous. Germline values: CDR1 SGHDN, CDR2 FVKESK. The CDR3 loop spans 15 amino acids. V lost 1 base and J lost 2, with 6 bases in between.

This chain joins TRBV5-4 and TRBJ2-7; D possibly corresponds to TRBD1 (6 bases). CDR3 length equals 14 residues. The V gene's germline CDR1 is SGHNT and CDR2 YYREEE (reference sequence). With 1 base removed from V and 0 bases from J, the gap between germline ends came to 8 bases. The CDR3 spells CASSLTGHSYEQYF. CDR3 bases: TGTGCCAGCAGCTTGACAGGGCACTCCTACGAGCAGTACTTC.

This clone was seen a single time. The chain links TRBV7-9 to TRBJ1-5, with D possibly TRBD1 on 6 matching bases. V dropped 5 bases and J dropped 3 bases, with 11 bases sitting between them. The CDR3 has 14 residues. CDR1 and CDR2 from the germline V gene are SEHNR and FQNEAQ (reference sequence). Written as DNA, the CDR3 is TGTGCCAGCAGCGCCGACAGGTTCAATCAGCCCCAGCATTTT. Translated: CASSADRFNQPQHF. The complete variable domain, with remaining parts taken from reference TRBV7-9 and TRBJ1-5, reads DTGVSQNPRHKITKRGQNVTFRCDPISEHNRLYWYRQTLGQGPEFLTYFQNEAQLEKSRLLSDRFSAERPKGSFSTLEIQRTEQGDSAMYLCASSADRFNQPQHFGDGTRLSIL.

V usage is TRBV29-1 and J usage is TRBJ1-2; 12 bases agree with TRBD1. Germline V gene data show CDR1 as SQVTM and CDR2 as ANQGSEA. V lost 7 bases and J lost 7; bases outside the gene matches: 13. This CDR3 comprises 15 residues. CDR3 residues: CSGLARGQGAFGYTF. CDR3 nucleotide sequence: TGCAGCGGACTTGCTAGGGGACAGGGGGCGTTTGGCTACACCTTC.

This clone has a single count. Other nucleotide sequences in the sample specify the same CDR3. The gene calls are TRBV11-3 and TRBJ1-6; TRBD1 matches 7 bases. V dropped 3 bases and J dropped 13; count of bases not matched to a gene: 6. The CDR3 is 13 amino acids. Germline assignment: CDR1 SGHNT and CDR2 YENEEA. The CDR3 loop reads CASSFDRVSPLHF. CDR3 coding DNA: TGTGCCAGCAGCTTCGACAGGGTTTCCCCCCTCCACTTT.

Note on this clone: Other DNA sequences from this sample encode an identical CDR3 as well. This chain uses TRBV5-4 with TRBJ2-7; TRBD2 matches 16 bases. The junction had 9 bases not matched to a gene; V was cut back by 7 bases and J by 5 bases. The CDR3 sequence is 16 residues long. Germline-derived CDR1 and CDR2 are SGHNT and YYREEE (reference sequence). This chain's CDR3 is CASGVGTSGGADEQYF. The CDR3 nucleotides are TGTGCCAGCGGGGTGGGGACTAGCGGGGGGGCAGACGAGCAGTACTTC.

The chain links TRBV7-2 to TRBJ2-5; D is possibly TRBD2 (6 bases). This CDR3 is 14 amino acids long. Trimming cost V 8 bases and J 4 bases, with 17 bases left between them. Germline V CDR1 and CDR2: SGHTA, FQGNSA. CDR3: CASGRDFSRETQYF. The CDR3 DNA reads as TGTGCCAGCGGCCGGGACTTCTCCCGAGAGACCCAGTACTTC.

The CDR3 here is CASSYPPRERGEQYF. The CDR3 DNA reads as TGTGCCAGCAGTTACCCCCCCCGGGAAAGGGGGGAGCAGTACTTC. J is TRBJ2-7 and V is TRBV6-5; D might be TRBD1 (6 bases). Germline-derived CDR1 and CDR2 are MNHEY and SVGAGI. V lost 2 bases and J lost 7, with 18 bases in between. CDR3 length: 15 residues.

V and J are TRBV28 and TRBJ2-7; 7 nucleotides align to TRBD1. The V segment lost 4 bases and the J segment 3 bases; nucleotides outside the gene matches: 3. CDR1 is MDHEN, CDR2 SYDVKM, per germline. This CDR3 has 13 residues. CDR3 protein: CASSWQGVYEQYF. Here the CDR3 DNA reads TGTGCCAGCAGTTGGCAGGGGGTCTACGAGCAGTACTTC.